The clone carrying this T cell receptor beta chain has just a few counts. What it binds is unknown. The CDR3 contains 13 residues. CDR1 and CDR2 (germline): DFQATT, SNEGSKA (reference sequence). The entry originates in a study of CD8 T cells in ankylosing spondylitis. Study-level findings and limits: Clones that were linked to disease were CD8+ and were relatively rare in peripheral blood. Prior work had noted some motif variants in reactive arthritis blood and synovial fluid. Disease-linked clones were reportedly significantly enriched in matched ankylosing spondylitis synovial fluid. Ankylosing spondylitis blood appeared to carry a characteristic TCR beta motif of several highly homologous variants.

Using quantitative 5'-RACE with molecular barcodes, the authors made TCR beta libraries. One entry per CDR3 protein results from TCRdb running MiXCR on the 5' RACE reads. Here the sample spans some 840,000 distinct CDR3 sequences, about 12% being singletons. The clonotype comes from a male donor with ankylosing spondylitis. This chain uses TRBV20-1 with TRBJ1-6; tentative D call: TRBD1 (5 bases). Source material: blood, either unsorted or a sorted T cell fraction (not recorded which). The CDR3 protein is CSVRRGGNSPLHF. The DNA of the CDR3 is TGCAGCGTACGTCGGGGGGGGAATTCACCCCTCCACTTT.